This passage covers 24 T cell receptor beta chains from one sample sequenced in a study of blood T cell repertoires in COVID-19. Libraries were prepared by immunoSEQ multiplex PCR; TCRdb keeps only in-frame clonotypes and omits some of them. The data hold roughly 300,000 clones, with around 90% observed a single time. The sample was peripheral blood. Receptors were obtained from a woman between 25 and 40 years old with COVID-19, enrolled during active disease.

The chain uses TRBV5-1 and TRBJ1-2; 10 bases agree with TRBD1. The CDR3 has 16 residues. V gave up 0 bases and J gave up 4 bases; unmatched junction bases: 6. From germline, CDR1 is SGHRS and CDR2 YFSETQ. This CDR3 is CASSLAPDRGPYGYTF. CDR3 in DNA: TGCGCCAGCAGCTTGGCACCCGACAGGGGGCCCTATGGCTACACCTTC. Combining the CDR3 with reference TRBV5-1 and TRBJ1-2 gives the whole variable domain KAGVTQTPRYLIKTRGQQVTLSCSPISGHRSVSWYQQTPGQGLQFLFEYFSETQRNKGNFPGRFSGRQFSNSRSEMNVSTLELGDSALYLCASSLAPDRGPYGYTFGSGTRLTVV.

This chain uses TRBV28 with TRBJ2-3; D is possibly TRBD1 (7 bases). Per the germline V gene, CDR1 is MDHEN and CDR2 is SYDVKM. V gave up 3 bases and J gave up 2 bases, with 30 bases separating them. This CDR3 contains 21 residues. The CDR3 spells CASSFPRQGLFFEAPTDTQYF. The CDR3 nucleotides are TGTGCCAGCAGTTTTCCACGACAGGGACTTTTTTTTGAGGCTCCCACAGATACGCAGTATTTT.

This chain joins TRBV9 and TRBJ1-4; 11 nucleotides match TRBD1. After removal of 2 bases from V and 7 bases from J, the junction contained 7 bases not matched to a gene. The CDR3 is made up of 16 amino acids. Germline V lookup: CDR1 SGDLS, CDR2 YYNGEE. The CDR3 sequence is CASSVQLDRGREKLFF. For the CDR3, the DNA is TGTGCCAGCAGCGTTCAACTGGACAGGGGGCGTGAAAAACTGTTTTTT.

The rearrangement uses TRBV5-1 and TRBJ2-1; no definite D call. The CDR3 contains 16 residues. Trimming cost V 4 bases and J 9 bases, with 23 bases left between them. Germline CDR1 and CDR2: SGHRS and YFSETQ. CDR3 protein: CASSDSAAQRSGEQFF. CDR3 nucleotides: TGCGCCAGCAGCGATTCCGCCGCCCAGCGATCTGGTGAGCAGTTCTTC.

The chain employs TRBV2 and TRBJ1-1, with D unclear. The CDR3 covers 15 residues. CDR1 and CDR2 from the germline V gene are SNHLY and FYNNEI. V was clipped by 4 bases and J by 3 bases, with 15 bases between them. The CDR3 loop reads CASSGTSPADTEAFF. The CDR3 nucleotides read TGTGCCAGCAGTGGGACTTCCCCGGCGGACACTGAAGCTTTCTTT.

The chain has TRBV5-1 and TRBJ2-1, with TRBD2 matching 7 bases. Unmatched junction bases numbered 12, after V lost 3 bases and J lost 6 bases. The germline V gene has CDR1 SGHRS and CDR2 YFSETQ. The CDR3 sequence is 16 residues long. The CDR3 spells CASSYTGGSGLNEQFF. CDR3 in DNA: TGCGCCAGCAGCTACACCGGGGGTAGCGGGCTCAATGAGCAGTTCTTC.

The J gene is TRBJ1-3, the V gene TRBV5-5; D gene uncertain. The CDR3 consists of 15 residues. The ends were cut back, 3 bases at V and 0 bases at J, with 10 bases in the middle. Germline values: CDR1 SGHKS, CDR2 YYEKEE (reference sequence). The CDR3 sequence is CASSSDGLSGNTIYF. In DNA, the CDR3 is TGTGCCAGCAGCTCCGACGGACTCTCTGGAAACACCATATATTTT.

V gene TRBV19 combines with J gene TRBJ1-6, with TRBD1 as a possible D gene (6 bases). Between the trimmed V and J ends, which lost 3 bases and 8 bases, there was a span of 11 bases. Per germline, CDR1 LNHDA and CDR2 SQIVND (reference sequence). CDR3 length: 14 residues. The CDR3 DNA reads as TGTGCCAGTAGTATGAGGGGGAAAGATTCACCCCTCCACTTT. Its translation is CASSMRGKDSPLHF.

V gene TRBV6-1 combines with J gene TRBJ2-7, with D perhaps matching TRBD1 (6 bases). V dropped 3 bases and J dropped 0 bases, with 15 bases sitting between them. This CDR3 spans 16 amino acids. Germline V lookup: CDR1 MNHNS, CDR2 SASEGT. CDR3 region: CASSDPGHLDSYEQYF. In DNA form, the CDR3 reads TGTGCCAGCAGTGACCCGGGACACCTAGACTCCTACGAGCAGTACTTC.

CDR3 protein: CASTLDRGAETQYF. The CDR3 coding sequence is TGTGCCAGCACCTTGGACAGGGGAGCAGAGACCCAGTACTTC. This chain uses TRBV6-5 with TRBJ2-5; the match to TRBD1 covers 9 bases. The junction had 7 bases not matched to a gene; V was cut back by 7 bases and J by 4 bases. The CDR3 is 14 residues long. CDR1 and CDR2 (germline): MNHEY, SVGAGI.

The genes are TRBV28 and TRBJ1-2; D not certain. Germline assignment: CDR1 MDHEN and CDR2 SYDVKM. Trimming left V 5 bases short and J 8 bases short, with 15 bases between. The CDR3 covers 13 residues. The CDR3 here is CASSPSTVRGYTF. The CDR3 DNA reads TGTGCCAGCAGTCCCTCCACAGTCCGCGGCTACACCTTC.

This chain links TRBV25-1 with TRBJ2-7; 11 bases fit TRBD1. Trimming at V came to 4 bases and at J to 5 bases, leaving 7 bases not matched to a gene. CDR3 length: 15 amino acids. Germline values: CDR1 MGHDK, CDR2 SYGVNS. CDR3 in amino acids: CASSGDRGIGDEQYF. For the CDR3, the DNA is TGTGCCAGCAGTGGGGACAGGGGGATCGGGGACGAGCAGTACTTC.

The rearrangement joins TRBV21-1 to TRBJ1-1; TRBD1, the table's D call, lacks a check against the DNA. TRBV21-1 is designated a pseudogene. CDR3 length: 18 residues. The CDR3 DNA reads TGTGCCAGCAGCAAAGAAAAGGACAGGGGGTTATGGAACACTGAAGCTTTCTTT. Its translation: CASSKEKDRGLWNTEAFF.

There are a few counts of this clone. The V and J genes are TRBV4-1 and TRBJ1-5, with D possibly TRBD1 on 6 matching bases. The CDR3 spans 13 residues. Germline V gene data show CDR1 as MGHRA and CDR2 as YSYEKL. V lost 6 bases, J lost 1 base, and 7 bases lay in between. CDR3 in DNA: TGCGCCAGCAGGGACAGCAGCAATCAGCCCCAGCATTTT. It yields the protein CASRDSSNQPQHF.

The rearrangement links TRBV5-6 to TRBJ2-3, with 8 positions matching TRBD2. V lost 0 bases to trimming and J lost 3 bases; unmatched junction nucleotides: 3. The germline gives CDR1 SGHDT, CDR2 YYEEEE. The CDR3 loop spans 15 amino acids. CDR3 bases: TGTGCCAGCAGCTTGGGCAGCGGGAGTACAGATACGCAGTATTTT. Translating gives CASSLGSGSTDTQYF.

The chain links TRBV7-9 to TRBJ2-2, with 7 bases identical to TRBD1. The CDR3 runs 15 residues. Germline V CDR1 and CDR2: SEHNR, FQNEAQ (reference sequence). The J segment lost 1 base and the V segment lost 5 bases, leaving 4 bases of the junction unmatched. The CDR3 spells CASSPGGKNTGELFF. CDR3 coding DNA: TGTGCCAGCAGCCCAGGGGGAAAGAACACCGGGGAGCTGTTTTTT. Together with reference TRBV7-9 and TRBJ2-2, the CDR3 gives the full variable domain: DTGVSQNPRHKITKRGQNVTFRCDPISEHNRLYWYRQTLGQGPEFLTYFQNEAQLEKSRLLSDRFSAERPKGSFSTLEIQRTEQGDSAMYLCASSPGGKNTGELFFGEGSRLTVL.

The V gene is TRBV4-1, the J gene TRBJ1-3; D perhaps matches TRBD1 (5 bases). Deletions cut 4 bases from V and 7 bases from J, with 17 bases between. Per the germline V gene, CDR1 is MGHRA and CDR2 is YSYEKL. This CDR3 has 15 residues. The chain's CDR3 is CASSPSGNSKNTIYF. In DNA form, the CDR3 reads TGCGCCAGCAGCCCTTCAGGGAACTCGAAGAACACCATATATTTT.

The chain couples TRBV6-5 to TRBJ1-5; D gene ambiguous. The length of the CDR3 is 13 residues. The germline gives CDR1 MNHEY, CDR2 SVGAGI. V dropped 2 bases and J dropped 4 bases, with 6 bases sitting between them. CDR3 sequence (DNA): TGTGCCAGCAGTTACCTCAGAAATCAGCCCCAGCATTTT. It translates to CASSYLRNQPQHF.

The genes are TRBV18 and TRBJ2-5, with D unclear. The CDR3 covers 15 residues. Per germline, CDR1 KGHSH and CDR2 LQKENI. The V gene lost 3 bases and the J gene lost 1 base, with 12 bases spanning the gap. The CDR3 DNA reads TGTGCCAGCTCACCGGAACCGGGTTCCCAAGAGACCCAGTACTTC. Its translation is CASSPEPGSQETQYF.

The CDR3 loop is CASSYRQGAYGYTF. CDR3 coding DNA: TGTGCCAGCAGTTACCGACAGGGGGCCTATGGCTACACCTTC. The rearrangement joins TRBV6-5 to TRBJ1-2, with 10 bases lining up with TRBD1. CDR1 and CDR2 from the germline V gene are MNHEY and SVGAGI. V shed 2 bases, J shed 4 bases, and the junction held 1 base outside the gene matches. The CDR3 sequence is 14 residues long.

This chain connects TRBV5-6 to TRBJ1-5, with TRBD1 matching 8 bases. The CDR3 has 17 amino acids. V shed 0 bases and J 6 bases; nucleotides not matched to a gene: 11. Per the germline V gene, CDR1 is SGHDT and CDR2 is YYEEEE. The CDR3 coding sequence is TGTGCCAGCAGCTTGGATACCAGGGGGCGGTTTGGTCAGCCCCAGCATTTT. The encoded protein is CASSLDTRGRFGQPQHF. Complete variable domain (other parts from reference TRBV5-6 and TRBJ1-5): DAGVTQSPTHLIKTRGQQVTLRCSPKSGHDTVSWYQQALGQGPQFIFQYYEEEERQRGNFPDRFSGHQFPNYSSELNVNALLLGDSALYLCASSLDTRGRFGQPQHFGDGTRLSIL.

The CDR3 DNA reads as TGTGCCACCAGTGATTGGGGCGGGACGGGCACCGGGGAGCTGTTTTTT. This gives the protein CATSDWGGTGTGELFF. The rearrangement joins TRBV24-1 to TRBJ2-2; weak D call: TRBD2 (6 bases). The CDR3 is made up of 16 amino acids. Trimming cost V 2 bases and J 4 bases, with 13 bases left between them. The germline CDR1 and CDR2 sequences are KGHDR and SFDVKD.

The V and J genes are TRBV6-5 and TRBJ1-6, with D unclear. CDR1 MNHEY and CDR2 SVGAGI come from the germline V gene. CDR3 length: 15 residues. Trimming pared 6 bases from V and 6 bases from J, leaving 15 bases between. CDR3 in amino acids: CASRAPTGINSPLHF. The DNA of the CDR3 is TGTGCCAGCAGGGCCCCGACGGGGATTAATTCACCCCTCCACTTT.

The genes are TRBV5-1 and TRBJ1-1; D perhaps matches TRBD1 (5 bases). Germline CDR1 is SGHRS and CDR2 is YFSETQ. V lost 7 bases to trimming and J lost 5 bases, with 18 bases between them. The CDR3 has 14 residues. CDR3 loop: CASLGGGTRTEAFF. The CDR3 DNA is TGCGCCAGCCTAGGCGGGGGAACGAGGACTGAAGCTTTCTTT.